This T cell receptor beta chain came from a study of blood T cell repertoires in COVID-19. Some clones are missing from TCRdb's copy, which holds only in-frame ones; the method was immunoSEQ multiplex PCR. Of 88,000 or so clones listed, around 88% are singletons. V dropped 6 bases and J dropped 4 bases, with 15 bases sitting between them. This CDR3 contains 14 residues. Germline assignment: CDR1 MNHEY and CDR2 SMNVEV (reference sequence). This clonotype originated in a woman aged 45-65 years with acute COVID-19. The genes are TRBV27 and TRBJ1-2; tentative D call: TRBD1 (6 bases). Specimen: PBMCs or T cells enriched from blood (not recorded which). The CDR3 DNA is TGTGCCAGCAGCCATAAAGGGGGTGGCTATGGCTACACCTTC. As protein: CASSHKGGGYGYTF.